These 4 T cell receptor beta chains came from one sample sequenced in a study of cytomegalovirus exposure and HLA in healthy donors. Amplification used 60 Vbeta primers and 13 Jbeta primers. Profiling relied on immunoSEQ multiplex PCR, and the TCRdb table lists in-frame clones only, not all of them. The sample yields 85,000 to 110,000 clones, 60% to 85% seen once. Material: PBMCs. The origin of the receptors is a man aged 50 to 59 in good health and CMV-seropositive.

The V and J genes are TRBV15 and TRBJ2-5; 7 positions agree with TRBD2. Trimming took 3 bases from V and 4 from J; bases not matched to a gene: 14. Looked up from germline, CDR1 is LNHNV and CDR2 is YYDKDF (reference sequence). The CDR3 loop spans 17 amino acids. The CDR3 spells CATSRDDRSWGGETQYF. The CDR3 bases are TGTGCCACCAGCAGGGATGACCGCTCTTGGGGGGGAGAGACCCAGTACTTC.

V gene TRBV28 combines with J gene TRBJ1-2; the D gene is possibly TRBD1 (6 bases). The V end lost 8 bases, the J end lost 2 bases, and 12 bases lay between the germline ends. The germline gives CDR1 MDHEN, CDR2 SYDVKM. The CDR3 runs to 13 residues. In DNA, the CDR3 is TGTGCCAGCGCTGGGACACTCAACTATGGCTACACCTTC. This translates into CASAGTLNYGYTF.

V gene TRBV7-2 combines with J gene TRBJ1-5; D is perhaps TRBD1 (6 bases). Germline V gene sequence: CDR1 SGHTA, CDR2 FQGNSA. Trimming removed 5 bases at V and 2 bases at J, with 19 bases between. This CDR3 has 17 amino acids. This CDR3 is CASSPIPGRGGNQPQHF. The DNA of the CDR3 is TGTGCCAGCAGCCCGATCCCGGGCAGGGGAGGCAATCAGCCCCAGCATTTT.

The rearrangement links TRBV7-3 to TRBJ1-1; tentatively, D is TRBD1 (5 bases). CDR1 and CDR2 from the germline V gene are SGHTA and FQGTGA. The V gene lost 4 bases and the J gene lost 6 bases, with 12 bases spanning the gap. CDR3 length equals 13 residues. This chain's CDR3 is CASSSDSPAEAFF. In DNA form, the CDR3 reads TGTGCCAGCAGCTCCGACAGTCCCGCTGAAGCTTTCTTT.